This TCR beta chain was sequenced during a study of blood T cell repertoires in COVID-19. Whole-study context: Whether acute or convalescent, the COVID-19 samples came from the United States, Italy and Spain. PBMCs, B-cell-depleted T cells, or T cells provided the cDNA or gDNA that made up the material.

Germline lookup yields CDR1 SGHRS and CDR2 YFSETQ. The CDR3 extends over 14 amino acids. Deletions cut 4 bases from V and 1 base from J, with 11 bases between. In the authors' methods: Amplification from reference gene primers served as the basis for estimated nucleated cell counts. Data came from immunoSEQ multiplex PCR; TCRdb stores just in-frame clones and leaves some out. That table supplies the V and J calls and clone size; D and trimming were determined from the DNA. Among 120,000 or so clones listed, roughly 80% were seen once. This clone was seen only once. The TCR was taken from a human donor in a cohort sampled during active COVID-19. V and J are TRBV5-1 and TRBJ1-1; a possible D gene is TRBD1 (5 bases). Sequenced: peripheral blood. The CDR3 sequence is CASSQGGSNTEAFF. The CDR3 coding sequence is TGCGCCAGCAGCCAGGGAGGTTCGAACACTGAAGCTTTCTTT.